A single sample gave rise to the 2 T cell receptor beta chains below, sequenced in a study of CD8+ T cells in alopecia areata. Treatment in this sample: oral pan-JAK inhibitor, 5-10 mg twice daily. cDNA prepared by RNA extraction and subsequent reverse transcription served as the template for sequencing. Generated by immunoSEQ multiplex PCR, the TCRdb table keeps only in-frame clones and is missing some. The table has some 100,000 clones, around 60% seen once; the top ten hold about 15%. The sequences come from CD8+ T cells sorted from blood, collected at approximately week 60, from a patient treated with tofacitinib. The receptors come from a human donor with alopecia areata.

This clone was recorded a few times. J is TRBJ2-7 and V is TRBV21-1; the table's D call, TRBD2, was not checked against the DNA. TRBV21-1 corresponds to a pseudogene. The CDR3 sequence is 16 residues long. The CDR3 DNA is TGTGCCAGCAGCAAAAGCCCCGGGACTAGCTCGTACGAGCAGTACTTC. This sequence encodes CASSKSPGTSSYEQYF.

This clone was found once. The V gene is TRBV6-4, the J gene TRBJ2-4; D is possibly TRBD1 (7 bases). The CDR3 has 13 residues. Trimming took off 4 bases at V and 11 bases at J, with 15 bases between the two ends. The germline V gene encodes CDR1 MRHNA and CDR2 SNTAGT. This CDR3 reads CASSVSRGEFQYF. DNA of the CDR3: TGTGCCAGCAGTGTATCCAGGGGGGAATTTCAGTACTTC.